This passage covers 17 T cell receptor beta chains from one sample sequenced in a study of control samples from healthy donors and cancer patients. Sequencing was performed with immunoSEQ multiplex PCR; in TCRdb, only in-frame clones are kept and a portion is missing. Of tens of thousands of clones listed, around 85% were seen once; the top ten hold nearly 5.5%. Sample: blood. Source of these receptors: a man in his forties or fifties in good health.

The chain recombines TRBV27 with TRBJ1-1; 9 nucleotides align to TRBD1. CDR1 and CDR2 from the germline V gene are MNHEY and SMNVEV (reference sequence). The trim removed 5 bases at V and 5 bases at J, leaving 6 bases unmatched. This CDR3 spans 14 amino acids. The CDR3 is CASSIRTGVTEAFF. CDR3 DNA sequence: TGTGCCAGCAGTATCAGGACAGGGGTGACTGAAGCTTTCTTT.

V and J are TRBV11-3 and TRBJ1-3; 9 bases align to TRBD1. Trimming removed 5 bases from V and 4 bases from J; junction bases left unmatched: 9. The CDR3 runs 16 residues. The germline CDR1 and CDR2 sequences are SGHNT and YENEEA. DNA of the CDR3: TGTGCCAGCAGCCCTCCCGGGACAGGGTACGGAAACACCATATATTTT. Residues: CASSPPGTGYGNTIYF.

CDR3 protein: CASSFGGQETQYF. The CDR3 DNA sequence: TGTGCCAGCAGTTTCGGGGGACAAGAGACCCAGTACTTC. This chain joins TRBV28 and TRBJ2-5; maybe TRBD2 (6 bases). V lost 3 bases and J 2 bases, leaving 7 bases between the germline ends. CDR3 length equals 13 residues. Germline lookup yields CDR1 MDHEN and CDR2 SYDVKM.

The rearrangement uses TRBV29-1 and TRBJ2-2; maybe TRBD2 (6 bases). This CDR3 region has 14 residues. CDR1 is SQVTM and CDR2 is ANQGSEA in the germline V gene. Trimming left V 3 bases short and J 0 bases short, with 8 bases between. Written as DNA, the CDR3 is TGCAGCGTTGAGCGGGGACCGAACACCGGGGAGCTGTTTTTT. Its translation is CSVERGPNTGELFF.

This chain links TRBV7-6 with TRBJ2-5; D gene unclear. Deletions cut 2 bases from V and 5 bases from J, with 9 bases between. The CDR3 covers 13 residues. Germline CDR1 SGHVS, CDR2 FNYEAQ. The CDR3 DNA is TGTGCCAGCAGCTTAAGGTTCAGGGAGACCCAGTACTTC. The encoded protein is CASSLRFRETQYF.

CDR3 nucleotide sequence: TGTGCCAGCAGTTACCCTCTGTACGAGCAGTACTTC. This gives the protein CASSYPLYEQYF. The rearrangement joins TRBV6-2 or TRBV6-3 to TRBJ2-7; D gene unclear. The germline V and J ends were trimmed by 2 bases and 4 bases, with 6 bases remaining between them. CDR1 and CDR2 from the germline V gene are MNHEY and SVGEGT. The CDR3 loop spans 12 amino acids.

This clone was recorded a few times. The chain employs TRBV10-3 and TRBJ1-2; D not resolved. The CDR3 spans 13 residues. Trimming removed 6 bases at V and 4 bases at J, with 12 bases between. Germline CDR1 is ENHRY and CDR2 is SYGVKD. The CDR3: CAISSDIGYGYTF. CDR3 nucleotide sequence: TGTGCCATCAGCTCCGACATAGGCTATGGCTACACCTTC.

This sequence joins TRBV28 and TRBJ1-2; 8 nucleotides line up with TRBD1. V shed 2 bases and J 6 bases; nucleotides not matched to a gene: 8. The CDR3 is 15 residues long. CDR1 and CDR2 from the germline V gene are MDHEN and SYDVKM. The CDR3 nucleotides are TGTGCCAGCAGTTTACAACAGGGGGTCTTCCATGGCTACACCTTC. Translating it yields CASSLQQGVFHGYTF.

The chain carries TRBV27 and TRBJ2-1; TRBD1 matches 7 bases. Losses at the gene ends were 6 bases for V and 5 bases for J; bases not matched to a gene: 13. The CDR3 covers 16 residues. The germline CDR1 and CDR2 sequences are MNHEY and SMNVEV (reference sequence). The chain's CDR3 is CASSTGTGTANNEQFF. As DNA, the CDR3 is TGTGCCAGCAGCACAGGCACCGGGACAGCTAACAATGAGCAGTTCTTC.

The CDR3 region has the DNA TGTGCCAGTAGTAGACTCGATAGCTCCTATAATTCACCCCTCCACTTT. This codes for CASSRLDSSYNSPLHF. The chain combines TRBV19 with TRBJ1-6, with D hard to call. V lost 4 bases and J 0 bases, leaving 10 bases between the germline ends. CDR1 and CDR2 from the germline V gene are LNHDA and SQIVND (reference sequence). CDR3 size: 16 residues.

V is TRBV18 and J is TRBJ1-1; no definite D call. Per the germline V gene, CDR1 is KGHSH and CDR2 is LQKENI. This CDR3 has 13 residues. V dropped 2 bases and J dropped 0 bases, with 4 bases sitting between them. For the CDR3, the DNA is TGTGCCAGCTCACCAGTTATGAACACTGAAGCTTTCTTT. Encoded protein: CASSPVMNTEAFF.

DNA for the CDR3: TGCGCCAGCAGCTTAACAGGGGGTTCTGACTATGGCTACACCTTC. This encodes CASSLTGGSDYGYTF. The V call is TRBV5-1, the J call TRBJ1-2, with TRBD1 matching 8 bases. The germline CDR1 and CDR2 sequences are SGHRS and YFSETQ. V shed 2 bases, J shed 3 bases, and the junction held 6 bases outside the gene matches. This CDR3 region has 15 residues. Using reference TRBV5-1 and TRBJ1-2 for the parts outside the CDR3, the full variable domain is KAGVTQTPRYLIKTRGQQVTLSCSPISGHRSVSWYQQTPGQGLQFLFEYFSETQRNKGNFPGRFSGRQFSNSRSEMNVSTLELGDSALYLCASSLTGGSDYGYTFGSGTRLTVV.

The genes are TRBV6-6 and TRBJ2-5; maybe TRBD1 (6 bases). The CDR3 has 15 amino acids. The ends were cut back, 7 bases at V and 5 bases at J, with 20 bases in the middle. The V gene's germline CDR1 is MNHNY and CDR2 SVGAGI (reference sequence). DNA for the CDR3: TGTGCCAGCACATCGCTACAGGGACCTTTGGAGACCCAGTACTTC. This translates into CASTSLQGPLETQYF.

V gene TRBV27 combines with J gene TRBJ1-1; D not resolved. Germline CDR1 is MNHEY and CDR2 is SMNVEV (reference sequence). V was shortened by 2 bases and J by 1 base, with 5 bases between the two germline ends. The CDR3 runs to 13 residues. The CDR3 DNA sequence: TGTGCCAGCAGTTTAAACAGGAACACTGAAGCTTTCTTT. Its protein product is CASSLNRNTEAFF.

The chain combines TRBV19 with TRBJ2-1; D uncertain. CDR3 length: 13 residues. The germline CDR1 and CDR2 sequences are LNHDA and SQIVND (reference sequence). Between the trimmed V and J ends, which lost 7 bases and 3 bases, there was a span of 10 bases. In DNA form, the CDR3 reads TGTGCCAGTAACCGGCAGAACTACAATGAGCAGTTCTTC. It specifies CASNRQNYNEQFF.

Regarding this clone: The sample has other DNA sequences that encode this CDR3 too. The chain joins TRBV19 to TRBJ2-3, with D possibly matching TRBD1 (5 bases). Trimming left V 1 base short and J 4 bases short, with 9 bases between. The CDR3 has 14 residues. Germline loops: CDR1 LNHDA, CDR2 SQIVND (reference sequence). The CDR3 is CASSIGQGADTQYF. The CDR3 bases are TGTGCCAGTAGTATAGGGCAGGGTGCAGATACGCAGTATTTT.

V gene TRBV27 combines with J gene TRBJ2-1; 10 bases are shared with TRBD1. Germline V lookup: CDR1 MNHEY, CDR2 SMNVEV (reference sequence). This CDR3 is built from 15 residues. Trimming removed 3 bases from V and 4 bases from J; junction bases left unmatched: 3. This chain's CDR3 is CASSLGTGAYNEQFF. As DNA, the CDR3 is TGTGCCAGCAGTTTGGGGACAGGGGCATACAATGAGCAGTTCTTC.